These 8 T cell receptor beta chains came from one sample sequenced in a study of cytomegalovirus exposure and HLA in healthy donors. The PCR was carried out with 60 Vbeta primers and 13 Jbeta primers. Produced via immunoSEQ multiplex PCR; TCRdb's table is partial and in-frame only. The table has about 200,000 clones, 83% seen once. Sequencing was carried out using PBMCs. The receptors shown here come from a girl aged 5-17 years in good health and CMV-seronegative.

This rearrangement joins TRBV11-2 to TRBJ2-1; 7 nucleotides agree with TRBD1. Germline lookup yields CDR1 SGHAT and CDR2 FQNNGV. This CDR3 is built from 12 residues. With 11 bases clipped from V and 5 bases from J, the junction kept 6 bases outside the gene matches. The CDR3 nucleotides are TGTGCCGGTAGAGGGGGCAACAATGAGCAGTTCTTC. Residues: CAGRGGNNEQFF.

The gene calls are TRBV19 and TRBJ1-5; 8 nucleotides agree with TRBD1. From germline, CDR1 is LNHDA and CDR2 SQIVND (reference sequence). The junction had 9 bases not matched to a gene; V was cut back by 5 bases and J by 0 bases. The CDR3 runs to 17 residues. The CDR3 DNA is TGTGCCAGTAGTCCGACAGGGGTGGTTGGTAGCAATCAGCCCCAGCATTTT. Protein sequence: CASSPTGVVGSNQPQHF. Combining the CDR3 with reference TRBV19 and TRBJ1-5 gives the whole variable domain DGGITQSPKYLFRKEGQNVTLSCEQNLNHDAMYWYRQDPGQGLRLIYYSQIVNDFQKGDIAEGYSVSREKKESFPLTVTSAQKNPTAFYLCASSPTGVVGSNQPQHFGDGTRLSIL.

The CDR3 here is CASSEANIGSGYTF. CDR3 nucleotide sequence: TGTGCCAGCAGTGAAGCTAACATCGGGAGTGGCTACACCTTC. The chain is built from TRBV6-1 and TRBJ1-2; D is ambiguous. CDR1 is MNHNS and CDR2 is SASEGT in the germline V gene. V was cut by 0 bases and J by 7 bases, with 12 bases left in between. The CDR3 is 14 residues long.

The V call is TRBV30, the J call TRBJ2-5; 10 bases line up with TRBD1. CDR3 length: 15 residues. J was trimmed by 7 bases and V by 5 bases; bases with no gene match: 13. Germline loops: CDR1 GTSNPN, CDR2 SVGIG (reference sequence). The CDR3 bases are TGTGCCTGGGGGGCTCCGGGACAGGGGTGGGGGACCCAGTACTTC. Translating it yields CAWGAPGQGWGTQYF.

This clone was picked up a small number of times. The chain combines TRBV2 with TRBJ2-7; no definite D call. The CDR3 spans 11 residues. CDR1 is SNHLY, CDR2 FYNNEI, per germline. Trimming removed 4 bases from V and 6 bases from J, with 7 bases in between. CDR3 nucleotides: TGTGCCAGCAGTGTTCTCCGCGAGCAGTACTTC. Its translation is CASSVLREQYF.

V and J are TRBV2 and TRBJ2-1; 10 nucleotides align to TRBD1. CDR1 SNHLY and CDR2 FYNNEI come from the germline V gene. This CDR3 comprises 15 residues. Germline trimming cut 1 base from V and 9 bases from J; bases unmatched to any gene: 6. The CDR3 bases are TGTGCCAGCAGTGAAGGGACAGGGGGATTAGGTGAGCAGTTCTTC. Residues: CASSEGTGGLGEQFF. The whole variable domain, filled in from reference TRBV2 and TRBJ2-1, reads EPEVTQTPSHQVTQMGQEVILRCVPISNHLYFYWYRQILGQKVEFLVSFYNNEISEKSEIFDDQFSVERPDGSNFTLKIRSTKLEDSAMYFCASSEGTGGLGEQFFGPGTRLTVL.

The rearrangement links TRBV28 to TRBJ2-1, with D tentatively TRBD2 (6 bases). The CDR3 consists of 14 residues. The germline V gene encodes CDR1 MDHEN and CDR2 SYDVKM. The V and J ends lost 5 bases and 7 bases respectively, with 15 bases between them. This CDR3 is CASSRTSGRNEQFF. CDR3 nucleotides: TGTGCCAGCAGTCGCACCTCTGGGAGGAATGAGCAGTTCTTC.

As regards this clone: A junction end diverges from the germline sequence, so it may reflect a read error. In the same sample, other DNA sequences code for this CDR3. V and J are TRBV6-5 and TRBJ2-5; D perhaps matches TRBD2 (7 bases). CDR3 length equals 13 residues. CDR1 MNHEY and CDR2 SVGAGI come from the germline V gene. In DNA, the CDR3 is TGCGCCAGCAGGAGGGGGGGCGTAAAGACCCAGTACTTC. Protein product: CASRRGGVKTQYF.